This TCR beta chain derives from a study of tumor-infiltrating lymphocytes in primary liver carcinoma. Overall study: The patients, men and women alike, were aged 30 to 69 years.

The investigators made TCR beta cDNA from about 510 ng total RNA, using a constant-region primer. What produced the TCR beta libraries was three nested multiplex PCR rounds using slightly modified ARM-PCR. Amplification in the first two PCR rounds was performed using TRBV1-TRBV30 forward primers and a C-beta reverse primer for 10 cycles each. TCRdb independently ran MiXCR on the multiplex PCR reads; one entry per CDR3 protein. The sample records 50,000 or so distinct CDR3 sequences, about 78% being singletons. General study results and limits: The 250 largest clones made up significantly more of tumor than blood repertoires (p = 0.039).

Between roughly 20 and 33 mg of unsorted bulk tissue served as the source from which RNA and DNA were co-extracted. This clonotype is a singleton in its sample. No antigen is known for it. One end of the junction fails to match germline, which may point to a read error. CDR3 length: 17 residues. Germline CDR1 is SGDLS and CDR2 is YYNGEE. Material: liver tumor tissue from sampling region 5. Subset specified: tumor region T5, tumor centre. The chain couples TRBV9 to TRBJ2-4, with 7 bases identical to TRBD2. This receptor was identified in a man aged 35 to 55 with primary liver carcinoma and hepatitis B virus infection. The CDR3 region has the DNA TGTGTCAGCAGCGGACTAGAAGTGAATGGAGCCAAAAACATTCAGTACTTC. Protein: CVSSGLEVNGAKNIQYF.